This T cell receptor beta chain originates from a study of CD8 T cells in ankylosing spondylitis. Study-level results: Characteristic of ankylosing spondylitis blood, it appeared, was a TCR beta motif comprising roughly eight highly homologous variants. Disease-associated clones were CD8+ and fairly uncommon in peripheral blood. From matched ankylosing spondylitis synovial fluid, disease-linked clones were reportedly recovered at significantly enriched levels.

Losses at the gene ends were 5 bases for V and 8 bases for J; bases not matched to a gene: 6. Germline V gene sequence: CDR1 SGHDN, CDR2 FVKESK. This CDR3 spans 14 amino acids. Each TCR beta library was made by quantitative 5'-RACE that incorporated molecular barcodes. TCRdb processed the 5' RACE reads anew with MiXCR; each CDR3 protein has one entry. There are 250,000 or so distinct CDR3 sequences in the sample; roughly 18% occur only once, and about a third lies in the top ten. A remark on this clonotype: Its antigen remains unknown.

This TCR was sampled from a male donor with ankylosing spondylitis or in good health (not recorded which). Sequenced: blood, either unsorted or a sorted T cell fraction (not recorded which). The chain is built from TRBV14 and TRBJ1-4; the match to TRBD1 covers 9 bases. The CDR3 sequence is CASSSTTGGEKLFF. The CDR3 DNA follows: TGTGCCAGCAGCAGCACGACAGGGGGGGAAAAACTGTTTTTT. Variable domain in full (rest from reference TRBV14 and TRBJ1-4): EAGVTQFPSHSVIEKGQTVTLRCDPISGHDNLYWYRRVMGKEIKFLLHFVKESKQDESGMPNNRFLAERTGGTYSTLKVQPAELEDSGVYFCASSSTTGGEKLFFGSGTQLSVL.